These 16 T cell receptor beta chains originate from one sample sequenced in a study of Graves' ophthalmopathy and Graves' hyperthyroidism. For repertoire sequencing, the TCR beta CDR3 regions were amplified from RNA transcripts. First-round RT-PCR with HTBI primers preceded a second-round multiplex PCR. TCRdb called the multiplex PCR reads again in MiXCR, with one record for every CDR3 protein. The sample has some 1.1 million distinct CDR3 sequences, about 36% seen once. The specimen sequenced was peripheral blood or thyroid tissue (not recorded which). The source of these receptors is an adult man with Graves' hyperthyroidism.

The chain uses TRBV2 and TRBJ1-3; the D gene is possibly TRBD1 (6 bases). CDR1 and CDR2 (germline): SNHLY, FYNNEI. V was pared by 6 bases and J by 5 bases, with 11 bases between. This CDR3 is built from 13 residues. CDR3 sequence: CASRDSMRNTIYF. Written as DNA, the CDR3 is TGTGCCAGCAGGGACAGTATGAGAAACACCATATATTTT.

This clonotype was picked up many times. CDR3: CASIGTGGYNSPLHF. The CDR3 nucleotides are TGTGCCAGCATCGGGACAGGTGGTTATAATTCACCCCTCCACTTT. The chain has TRBV7-9 and TRBJ1-6; 8 bases map to TRBD1. The V gene's germline CDR1 is SEHNR and CDR2 FQNEAQ (reference sequence). The CDR3 consists of 15 residues. Germline trimming cut 7 bases from V and 4 bases from J; bases unmatched to any gene: 6.

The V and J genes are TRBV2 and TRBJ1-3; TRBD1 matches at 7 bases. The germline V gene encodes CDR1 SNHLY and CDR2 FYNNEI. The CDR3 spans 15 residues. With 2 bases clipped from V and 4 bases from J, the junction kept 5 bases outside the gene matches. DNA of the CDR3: TGTGCCAGCAGTGAAACAGGGGACTCGGGAAACACCATATATTTT. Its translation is CASSETGDSGNTIYF.

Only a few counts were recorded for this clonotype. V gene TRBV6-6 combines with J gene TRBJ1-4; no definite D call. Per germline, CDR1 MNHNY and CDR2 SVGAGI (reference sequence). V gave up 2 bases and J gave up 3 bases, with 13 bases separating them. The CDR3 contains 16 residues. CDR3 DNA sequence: TGTGCCAGCAGTTACCCGACGGTATCTTCTAATGAAAAACTGTTTTTT. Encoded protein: CASSYPTVSSNEKLFF.

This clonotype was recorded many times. CDR3 sequence: CASSVTDRPQRYGYTF. CDR3 coding DNA: TGTGCCAGCAGCGTAACCGACAGACCTCAACGGTATGGCTACACCTTC. The V call is TRBV9, the J call TRBJ1-2, with D possibly TRBD1 on 5 matching bases. The CDR3 has 16 residues. V was trimmed by 1 base and J by 5 bases, leaving 18 bases between them. Germline V gene data show CDR1 as SGDLS and CDR2 as YYNGEE.

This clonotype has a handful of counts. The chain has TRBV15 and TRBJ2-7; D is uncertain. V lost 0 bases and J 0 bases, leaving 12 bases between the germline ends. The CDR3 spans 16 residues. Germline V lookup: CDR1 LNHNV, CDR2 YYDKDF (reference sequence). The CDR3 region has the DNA TGTGCCACCAGCAGAGATGAACTTTTTCTCTCCTACGAGCAGTACTTC. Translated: CATSRDELFLSYEQYF.

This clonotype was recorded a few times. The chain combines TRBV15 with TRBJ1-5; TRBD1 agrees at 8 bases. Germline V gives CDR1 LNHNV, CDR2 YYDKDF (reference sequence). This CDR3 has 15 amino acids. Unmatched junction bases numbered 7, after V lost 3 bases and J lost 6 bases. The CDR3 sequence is CATSSPMTGVQPQHF. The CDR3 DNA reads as TGTGCCACCAGCAGCCCAATGACAGGGGTTCAGCCCCAGCATTTT.

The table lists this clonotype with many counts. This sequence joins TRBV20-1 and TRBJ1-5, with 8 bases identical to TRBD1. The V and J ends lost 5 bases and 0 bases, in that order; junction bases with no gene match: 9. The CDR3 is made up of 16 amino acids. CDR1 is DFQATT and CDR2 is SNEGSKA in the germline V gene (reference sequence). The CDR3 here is CSAEGTGDYSNQPQHF. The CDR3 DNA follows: TGCAGTGCTGAAGGGACAGGTGATTATAGCAATCAGCCCCAGCATTTT.

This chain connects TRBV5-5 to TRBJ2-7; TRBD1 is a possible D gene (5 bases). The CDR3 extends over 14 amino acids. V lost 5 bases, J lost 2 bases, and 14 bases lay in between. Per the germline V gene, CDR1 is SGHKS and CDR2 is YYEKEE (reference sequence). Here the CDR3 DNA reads TGTGCCAGCAGTCTAAAGACAGTAACCTACGAGCAGTACTTC. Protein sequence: CASSLKTVTYEQYF.

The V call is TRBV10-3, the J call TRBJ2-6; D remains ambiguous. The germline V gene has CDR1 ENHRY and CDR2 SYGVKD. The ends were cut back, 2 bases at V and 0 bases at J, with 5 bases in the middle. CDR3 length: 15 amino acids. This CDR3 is CAISEGRSGANVLTF. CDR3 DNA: TGTGCCATCAGTGAGGGTCGCTCTGGGGCCAACGTCCTGACTTTC.

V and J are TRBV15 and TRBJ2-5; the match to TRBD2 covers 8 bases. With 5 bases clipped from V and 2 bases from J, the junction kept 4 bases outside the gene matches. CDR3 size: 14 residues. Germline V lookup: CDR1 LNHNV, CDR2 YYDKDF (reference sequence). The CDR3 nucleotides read TGTGCCACCAGCCAAGGACTAGCTCAAGAGACCCAGTACTTC. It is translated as CATSQGLAQETQYF. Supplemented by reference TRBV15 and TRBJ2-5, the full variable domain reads DAMVIQNPRYQVTQFGKPVTLSCSQTLNHNVMYWYQQKSSQAPKLLFHYYDKDFNNEADTPDNFQSRRPNTSFCFLDIRSPGLGDTAMYLCATSQGLAQETQYFGPGTRLLVL.

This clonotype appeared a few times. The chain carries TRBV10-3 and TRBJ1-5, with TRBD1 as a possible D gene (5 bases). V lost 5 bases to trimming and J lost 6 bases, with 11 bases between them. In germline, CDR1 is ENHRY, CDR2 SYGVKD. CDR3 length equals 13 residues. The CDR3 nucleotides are TGTGCCATCAGTCAGGGTGCCGCTCAGCCCCAGCATTTT. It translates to CAISQGAAQPQHF.

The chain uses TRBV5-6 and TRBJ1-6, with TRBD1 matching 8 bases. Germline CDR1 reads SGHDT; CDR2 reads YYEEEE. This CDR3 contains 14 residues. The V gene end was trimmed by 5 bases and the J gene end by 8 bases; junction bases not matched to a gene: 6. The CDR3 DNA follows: TGTGCCAGCAGTTCGGACAGGGTATATTCACCCCTCCACTTT. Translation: CASSSDRVYSPLHF.

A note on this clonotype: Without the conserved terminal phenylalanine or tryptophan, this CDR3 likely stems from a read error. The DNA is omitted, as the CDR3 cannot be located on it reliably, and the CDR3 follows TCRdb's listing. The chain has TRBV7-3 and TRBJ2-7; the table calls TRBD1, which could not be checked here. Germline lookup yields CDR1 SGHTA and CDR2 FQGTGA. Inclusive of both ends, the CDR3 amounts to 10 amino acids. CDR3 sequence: CASSLVGGGH.

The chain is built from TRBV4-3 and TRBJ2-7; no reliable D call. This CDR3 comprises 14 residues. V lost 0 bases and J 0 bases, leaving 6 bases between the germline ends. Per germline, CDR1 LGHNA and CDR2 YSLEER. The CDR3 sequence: CASSQDAVSYEQYF. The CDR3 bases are TGCGCCAGCAGCCAAGACGCTGTCTCCTACGAGCAGTACTTC.

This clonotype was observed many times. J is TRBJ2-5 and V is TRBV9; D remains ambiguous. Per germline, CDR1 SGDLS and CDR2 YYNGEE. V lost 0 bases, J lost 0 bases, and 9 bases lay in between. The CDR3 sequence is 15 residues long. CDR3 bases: TGTGCCAGCAGCGTAGCTTTGGGGAACCAAGAGACCCAGTACTTC. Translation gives CASSVALGNQETQYF.